This T cell receptor beta chain was identified during a study of identical twins. With regard to this clonotype: As yet, its antigen is unknown.

Via MiXCR, TCRdb re-called the 5' RACE reads, giving one row per CDR3 protein. The sample lists about 530,000 distinct CDR3 sequences; around 24% were seen once. General study findings and limits: There is a chance that invariant MAIT and iNKT cells partially muddied zero-insertion analyses.

The germline V and J ends were trimmed by 5 bases and 4 bases, with 12 bases remaining between them. The CDR3 has 14 amino acids. The germline V gene encodes CDR1 DFQATT and CDR2 SNEGSKA (reference sequence). These data were likewise used in another study, on yellow fever vaccine responses in identical twins.

The clonotype comes from a woman younger than 35 in good health. J is TRBJ1-6 and V is TRBV20-1, with D tentatively TRBD1 (5 bases). Sequencing was done on a sample of CD4+ T cells sorted from blood. CDR3 DNA: TGCAGTGCTGGGGCACAACGATATAATTCACCCCTCCACTTT. Its protein is CSAGAQRYNSPLHF.